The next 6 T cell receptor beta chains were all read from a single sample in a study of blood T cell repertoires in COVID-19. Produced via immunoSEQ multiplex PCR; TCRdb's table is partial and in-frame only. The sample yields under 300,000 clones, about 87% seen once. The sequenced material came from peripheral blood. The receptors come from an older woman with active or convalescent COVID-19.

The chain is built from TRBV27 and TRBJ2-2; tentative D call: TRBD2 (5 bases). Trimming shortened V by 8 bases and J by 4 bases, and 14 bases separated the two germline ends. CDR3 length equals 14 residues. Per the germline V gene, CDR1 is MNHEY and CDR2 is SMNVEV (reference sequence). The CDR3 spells CASGSRVATGELFF. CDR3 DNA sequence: TGTGCCAGCGGATCGAGGGTAGCCACCGGGGAGCTGTTTTTT.

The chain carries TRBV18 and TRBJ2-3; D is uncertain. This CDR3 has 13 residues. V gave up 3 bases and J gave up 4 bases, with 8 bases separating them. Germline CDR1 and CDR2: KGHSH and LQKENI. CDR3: CASSPRASDTQYF. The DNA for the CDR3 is TGTGCCAGCTCACCCCGCGCGTCAGATACGCAGTATTTT.

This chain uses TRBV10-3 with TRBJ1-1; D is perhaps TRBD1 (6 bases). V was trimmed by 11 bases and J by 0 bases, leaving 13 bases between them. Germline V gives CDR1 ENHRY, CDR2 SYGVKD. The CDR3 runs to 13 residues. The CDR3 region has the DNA TGTGCCTCCAGGGGCAATTTGAACACTGAAGCTTTCTTT. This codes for CASRGNLNTEAFF.

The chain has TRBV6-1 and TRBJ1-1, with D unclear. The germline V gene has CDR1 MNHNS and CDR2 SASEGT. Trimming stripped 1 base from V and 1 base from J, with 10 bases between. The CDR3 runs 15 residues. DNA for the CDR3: TGTGCCAGCAGTGAAGAAAGGACTAAGAACACTGAAGCTTTCTTT. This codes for CASSEERTKNTEAFF.

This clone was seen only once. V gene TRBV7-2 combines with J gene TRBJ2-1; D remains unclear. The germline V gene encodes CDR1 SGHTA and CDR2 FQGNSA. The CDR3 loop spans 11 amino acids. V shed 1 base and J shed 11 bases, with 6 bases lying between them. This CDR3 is CASSLVRQQFF. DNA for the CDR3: TGTGCCAGCAGCTTAGTTCGTCAGCAGTTCTTC. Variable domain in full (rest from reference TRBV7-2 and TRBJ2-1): GAGVSQSPSNKVTEKGKDVELRCDPISGHTALYWYRQSLGQGLEFLIYFQGNSAPDKSGLPSDRFSAERTGGSVSTLTIQRTQQEDSAVYLCASSLVRQQFFGPGTRLTVL.

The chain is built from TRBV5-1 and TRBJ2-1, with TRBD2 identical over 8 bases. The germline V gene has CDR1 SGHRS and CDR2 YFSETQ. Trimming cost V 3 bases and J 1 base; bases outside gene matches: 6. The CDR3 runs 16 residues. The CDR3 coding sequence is TGCGCCAGCAGCTGGGAAGCGGGGGTGTCCTACAATGAGCAGTTCTTC. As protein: CASSWEAGVSYNEQFF. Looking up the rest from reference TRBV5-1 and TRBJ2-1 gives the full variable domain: KAGVTQTPRYLIKTRGQQVTLSCSPISGHRSVSWYQQTPGQGLQFLFEYFSETQRNKGNFPGRFSGRQFSNSRSEMNVSTLELGDSALYLCASSWEAGVSYNEQFFGPGTRLTVL.